This TCR beta chain was sequenced for a study of shared clonotypes between healthy human individuals. Turning to the study itself: The plates for each donor numbered three CD4 naive, three CD4 memory, two CD8 naive and one CD8 memory.

The method was immunoSEQ multiplex PCR; TCRdb's version includes in-frame clones alone and lacks a portion of them. The sample consists of 600,000 to 700,000 clones, roughly 73% of them appearing once. The CDR3 consists of 16 residues. V lost 0 bases and J 3 bases, leaving 15 bases between the germline ends. Germline V gene lookup returns CDR1 SGHRS and CDR2 YFSETQ. This clonotype was sampled from a woman under 40 in good health. Sequenced sample: memory CD4+ T cells sorted from blood. Specified subset: CD45RA-negative fraction. The chain carries TRBV5-1 and TRBJ2-5, with D possibly matching TRBD2 (6 bases). The DNA of the CDR3 is TGCGCCAGCAGCTTGGGGGGACGCGGAGGGGAAGAGACCCAGTACTTC. Translated: CASSLGGRGGEETQYF.